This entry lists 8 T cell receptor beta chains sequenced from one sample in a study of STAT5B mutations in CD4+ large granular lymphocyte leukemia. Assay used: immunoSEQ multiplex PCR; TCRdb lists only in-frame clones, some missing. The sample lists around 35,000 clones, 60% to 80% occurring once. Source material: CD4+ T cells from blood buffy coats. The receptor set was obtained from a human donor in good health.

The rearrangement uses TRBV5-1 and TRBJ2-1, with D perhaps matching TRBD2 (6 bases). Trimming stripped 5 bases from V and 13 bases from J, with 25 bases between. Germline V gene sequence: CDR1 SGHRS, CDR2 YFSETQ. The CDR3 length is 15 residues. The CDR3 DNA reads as TGCGCCAGCAGACAAAACCGGGACTCCACCCGAGATCAGTTCTTC. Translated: CASRQNRDSTRDQFF.

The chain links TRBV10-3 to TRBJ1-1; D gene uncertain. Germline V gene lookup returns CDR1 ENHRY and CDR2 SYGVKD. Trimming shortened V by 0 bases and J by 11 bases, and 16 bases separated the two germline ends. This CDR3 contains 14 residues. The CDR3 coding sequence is TGTGCCATCAGTGAGTCTGGTGGAGGGAGAGGGGCTTTCTTT. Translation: CAISESGGGRGAFF.

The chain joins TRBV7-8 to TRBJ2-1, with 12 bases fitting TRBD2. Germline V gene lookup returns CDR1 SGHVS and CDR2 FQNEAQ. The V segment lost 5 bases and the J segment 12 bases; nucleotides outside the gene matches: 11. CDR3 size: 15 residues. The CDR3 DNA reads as TGTGCCAGCAGCAGACTAGCGGGAGCCCGAAGTGTGCAGTTCTTC. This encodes CASSRLAGARSVQFF. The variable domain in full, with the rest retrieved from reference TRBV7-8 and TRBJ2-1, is GAGVSQSPRYKVAKRGQDVALRCDPISGHVSLFWYQQALGQGPEFLTYFQNEAQLDKSGLPSDRFFAERPEGSVSTLKIQRTQQEDSAVYLCASSRLAGARSVQFFGPGTRLTVL.

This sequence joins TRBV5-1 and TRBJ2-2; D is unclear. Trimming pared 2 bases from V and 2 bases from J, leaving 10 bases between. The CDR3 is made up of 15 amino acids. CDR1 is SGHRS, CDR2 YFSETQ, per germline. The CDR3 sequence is CASSLGLENTGELFF. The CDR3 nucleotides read TGCGCCAGCAGCTTAGGGCTGGAAAACACCGGGGAGCTGTTTTTT.

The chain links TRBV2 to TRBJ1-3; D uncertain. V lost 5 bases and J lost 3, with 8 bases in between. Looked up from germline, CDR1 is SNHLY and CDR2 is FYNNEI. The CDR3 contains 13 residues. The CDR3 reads CASSQYSGNTIYF. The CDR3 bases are TGTGCCAGCAGTCAGTACAGTGGAAACACCATATATTTT.

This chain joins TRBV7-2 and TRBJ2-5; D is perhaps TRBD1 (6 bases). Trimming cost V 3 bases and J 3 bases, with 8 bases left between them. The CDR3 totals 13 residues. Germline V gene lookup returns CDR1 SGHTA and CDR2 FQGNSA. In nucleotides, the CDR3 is TGTGCCAGCAGCTTCTCAGGGGAAGAGACCCAGTACTTC. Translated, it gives CASSFSGEETQYF.

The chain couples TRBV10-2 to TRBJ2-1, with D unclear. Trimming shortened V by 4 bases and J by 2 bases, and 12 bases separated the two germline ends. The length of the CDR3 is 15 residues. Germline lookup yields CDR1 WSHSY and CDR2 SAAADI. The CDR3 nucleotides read TGCGCCAGCAGTGGGTGGGGTACCCCCTACAATGAGCAGTTCTTC. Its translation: CASSGWGTPYNEQFF.

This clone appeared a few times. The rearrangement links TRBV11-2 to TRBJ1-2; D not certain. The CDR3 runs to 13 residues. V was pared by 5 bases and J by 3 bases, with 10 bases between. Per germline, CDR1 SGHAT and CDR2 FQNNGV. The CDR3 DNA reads TGTGCCAGCAGCCCCAGGACTGACTATGGCTACACCTTC. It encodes CASSPRTDYGYTF.